This record concerns one TCR beta chain sequence. The CDR3 has 16 amino acids. CDR1 and CDR2 (germline): SGHTA, FQGNSA. With 5 bases clipped from V and 8 bases from J, the junction kept 11 bases outside the gene matches. In assigning cohorts, the study relied on participant-reported clinical history. The sample originates from a study of blood T cell repertoires in COVID-19. Study summary: PBMCs, B-cell-depleted T cells, or T cells provided the cDNA or gDNA that made up the material.

Under the authors' procedure: Using reference gene primer amplification, nucleated cell counts were estimated. Assay used: immunoSEQ multiplex PCR; TCRdb lists only in-frame clones, some missing. D and trimming were read from the DNA, whereas the V and J calls and clone size are those reported in that table. The repertoire holds about 400,000 clones, with 88% as singletons. The TCR was taken from a woman aged 40 to 50 with acute COVID-19. What was sequenced was PBMCs or T cells enriched from blood (not recorded which). The chain has TRBV7-2 and TRBJ2-1; 11 nucleotides agree with TRBD2. CDR3 residues: CASSPTPSGGIYEQFF. The CDR3 coding sequence is TGTGCCAGCAGCCCCACCCCTAGCGGGGGGATTTATGAGCAGTTCTTC.